These T cell receptor beta chains were read from a single sample in a study of cytomegalovirus exposure and HLA in healthy donors. Sequencing used immunoSEQ multiplex PCR; TCRdb keeps in-frame clones, though not all of them. The sample records around 110,000 clones, roughly three fifths being singletons. Sequencing was carried out using PBMCs. The origin of the receptors is a middle-aged woman in good health and CMV-seropositive. Both conserved end residues are part of each CDR3. The listing skips clone size in some rows; elsewhere it reads once, few, many or a size class.

>TRBV7-3|15|-|TRBJ1-1
CASSLSQGGNTEAFF
>TRBV6-6|15|-|TRBJ2-5
CASTKDRGIQETQYF
>TRBV5-4|16|once|TRBJ1-1
CASSLGQDRGGTEAFF
>TRBV5-1|19|-|TRBJ1-4
CASSSQTGQGFATNEKLFF
>TRBV28|15|few|TRBJ2-5
CASSPGGAGQETQYF
>TRBV4-3|17|-|TRBJ2-1
CASSQDPSLSGNHEQFF
>TRBV5-1|14|-|TRBJ2-7
CASRIVPGSYEQYF
>TRBV28|16|-|TRBJ2-1
CASSLIGLASYNEQFF
>TRBV11-3|14|-|TRBJ2-3
CASSDRGYTDTQYF
>TRBV6-5|14|-|TRBJ2-1
CASESREREGLQFF
>TRBV18|15|once|TRBJ1-3
CASSPRTGSGNTIYF
>TRBV4-1|17|-|TRBJ1-3
CASSQVSAEYSGNTIYF
>TRBV29-1|14|-|TRBJ1-3
CSVEEINRGDTIYF
>TRBV7-9|15|few|TRBJ1-2
CASSPGTDRGSGYTF
>TRBV19|15|-|TRBJ2-3
CASSIGGRDTDTQYF
>TRBV4-3|15|-|TRBJ2-3
CASSQGTTLTDTQYF
>TRBV18|15|-|TRBJ2-3
CASSPTSGSSDTQYF
>TRBV28|15|-|TRBJ1-1
CASSQGGGENTEAFF
>TRBV19|14|few|TRBJ2-1
CASSNLVGGNEQFF
>TRBV9|16|-|TRBJ2-6
CASSAVSVPGANVLTF
>TRBV25-1|15|-|TRBJ2-1
CASSETRWSYNEQFF
>TRBV5-1|16|-|TRBJ1-4
CASSLEAGATNEKLFF
>TRBV6-6|16|-|TRBJ1-1
CASSYQGTGGDTEAFF
>TRBV6-5|15|-|TRBJ1-5
CASSYSGGFNQPQHF
>TRBV6-5|15|-|TRBJ1-4
CASGGGGRTNEKLFF
>TRBV29-1|12|once|TRBJ1-1
CSGSGVNTEAFF
>TRBV11-1|15|-|TRBJ2-7
CASSFHRGGPYEQYF
>TRBV10-3|14|few|TRBJ1-1
CAISGALQGNEAFF
>TRBV6-1|13|-|TRBJ2-5
CASRYSGQETQYF
>TRBV7-8|14|-|TRBJ2-1
CASSVSGNYNEQFF
>TRBV7-2|15|-|TRBJ1-1
CASSLGLQYRSEAFF
>TRBV2|15|-|TRBJ2-1
CASSVEGSAYNEQFF
>TRBV18|14|-|TRBJ1-1
CASSPDRKNTEAFF
>TRBV19|14|-|TRBJ2-1
CASSIQGARNEQFF
>TRBV2|12|-|TRBJ1-4
CASKYRGLDLFF
>TRBV27|14|-|TRBJ2-7
CASGGSGVPYEQYF
>TRBV30|13|once|TRBJ2-7
CAWRLAGTYGQYF
>TRBV9|15|once|TRBJ1-2
CASSEQGAGLYGYTF
>TRBV2|15|-|TRBJ2-2
CASSPSTSRAGELFF
>TRBV15|16|-|TRBJ1-5
CATSPHVGTGGQPQHF
>TRBV4-1|15|-|TRBJ2-7
CASSQGQQASYEQYF
>TRBV7-9|14|-|TRBJ1-2
CASSLVQGTYVYTF
>TRBV7-3|13|-|TRBJ1-2
CASSWTGHFGYTF
>TRBV28|17|few|TRBJ2-1
CASSFESGTRGYNEQFF
>TRBV2|14|-|TRBJ2-7
CASSVERTPYEQHF
>TRBV19|14|few|TRBJ1-1
CASSDARGPTEAFF
>TRBV4-2|15|-|-
CASSQEARQGYEQYF
>TRBV30|15|once|TRBJ1-2
CAWRSGTFEGYGYTF
>TRBV12-5|13|-|TRBJ2-5
CASGLLSLGTQYF
>TRBV7-9|18|-|TRBJ2-1
CASSLFRVSRGKYNEQFF
>TRBV5-6|16|-|TRBJ1-3
CASSFGMTVSGNTIYF
>TRBV5-6|17|-|TRBJ2-2
CASSLGGLAGGAGELFF
>TRBV7-9|11|few|TRBJ1-1
CASSFGREAFF
>TRBV7-8|14|-|TRBJ2-1
CASSLFGGGNEQFF